What follows is one TCR beta chain and its context. Its target is unknown. The data derive from a study of T cells expressing NK-cell markers. For the study at large: It was sorted CD3+CD56+NKG2C+, CD3+CD56+NKG2C- and CD3+CD56-NKG2C+ T cells that supplied the TCR beta repertoires.

For TCR beta, cDNA was produced by 5'RACE template switching with UMIs. Each CDR3 protein gets one entry in TCRdb, which reprocessed the 5' RACE reads and gives no DNA. This sample's clone table lists around 550,000 distinct CDR3 sequences. The CDR3 is made up of 14 amino acids. The germline V gene encodes CDR1 KGHSH and CDR2 LQKENI. Notes on the study in general: Several of the donors also had these clonotypes leading their CD3+CD56-NKG2C+ fraction. Whether expanded NKG2C-expressing T cell clones recognize HCMV is unknown.

The sample taken for sequencing was blood T cells: a sorted CD56 or NKG2C T cell subset, CD4+ or CD8+ T cells, or bulk PBMC T cells (not recorded which). V gene TRBV18 combines with J gene TRBJ1-2; the D gene TCRdb calls, TRBD1, cannot be checked with no DNA. This sequence was found in a man between 18 and 35 years old in good health. CDR3 sequence reads: CASSPVTGSYGYTF.